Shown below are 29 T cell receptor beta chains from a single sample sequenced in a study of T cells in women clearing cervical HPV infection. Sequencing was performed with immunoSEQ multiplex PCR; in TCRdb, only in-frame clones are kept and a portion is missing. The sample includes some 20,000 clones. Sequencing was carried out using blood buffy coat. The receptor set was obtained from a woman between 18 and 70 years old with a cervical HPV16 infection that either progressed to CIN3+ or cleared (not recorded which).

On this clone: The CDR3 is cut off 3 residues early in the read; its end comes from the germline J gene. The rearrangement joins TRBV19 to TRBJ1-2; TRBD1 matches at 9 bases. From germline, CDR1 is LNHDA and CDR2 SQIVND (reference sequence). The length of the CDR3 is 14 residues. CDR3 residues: CASSIGTGVYDYTF. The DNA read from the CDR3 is TGTGCCAGTAGTATAGGGACAGGGGTCTACGAC. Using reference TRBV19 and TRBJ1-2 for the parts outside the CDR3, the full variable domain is DGGITQSPKYLFRKEGQNVTLSCEQNLNHDAMYWYRQDPGQGLRLIYYSQIVNDFQKGDIAEGYSVSREKKESFPLTVTSAQKNPTAFYLCASSIGTGVYDYTFGSGTRLTVV.

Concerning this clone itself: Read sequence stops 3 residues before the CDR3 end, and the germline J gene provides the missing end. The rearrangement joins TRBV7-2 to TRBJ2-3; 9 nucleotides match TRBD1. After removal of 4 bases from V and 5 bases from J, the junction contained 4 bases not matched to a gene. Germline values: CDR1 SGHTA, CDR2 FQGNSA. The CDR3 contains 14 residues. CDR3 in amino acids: CASSSQTGGDTQYF. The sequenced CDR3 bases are TGTGCCAGCAGCTCTCAGACAGGGGGAGATACG.

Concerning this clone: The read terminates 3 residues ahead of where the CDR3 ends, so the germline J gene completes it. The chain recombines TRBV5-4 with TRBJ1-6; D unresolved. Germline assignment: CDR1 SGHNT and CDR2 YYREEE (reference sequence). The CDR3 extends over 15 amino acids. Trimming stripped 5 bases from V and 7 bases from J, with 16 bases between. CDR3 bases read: TGTGCCAGCAGACCTAACAGTTCTCCCAATTCACCC. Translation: CASRPNSSPNSP. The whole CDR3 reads CASRPNSSPNSPLHF.

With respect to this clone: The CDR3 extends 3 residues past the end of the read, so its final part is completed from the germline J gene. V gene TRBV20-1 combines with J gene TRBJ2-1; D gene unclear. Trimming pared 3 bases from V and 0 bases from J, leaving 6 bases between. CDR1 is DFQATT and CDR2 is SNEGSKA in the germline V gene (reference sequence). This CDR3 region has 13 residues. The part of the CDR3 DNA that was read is TGCAGTGCTAGCGGTTACTCCTACAATGAG. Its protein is CSASGYSYNE. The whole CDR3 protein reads CSASGYSYNEQFF.

The CDR3 loop is CASSYGGANTDTQYF. Incomplete CDR3 DNA: TGTGCCAGCAGTTATGGTGGGGCAAACACAGATACG. The chain couples TRBV6-2 or TRBV6-3 to TRBJ2-3; D perhaps matches TRBD1 (5 bases). The read ends 3 residues shy of where the CDR3 ends; the end is completed using the germline J gene. CDR1 and CDR2 (germline): MNHEY, SVGEGT. The V end lost 3 bases, the J end lost 2 bases, and 12 bases lay between the germline ends. The CDR3 covers 15 residues.

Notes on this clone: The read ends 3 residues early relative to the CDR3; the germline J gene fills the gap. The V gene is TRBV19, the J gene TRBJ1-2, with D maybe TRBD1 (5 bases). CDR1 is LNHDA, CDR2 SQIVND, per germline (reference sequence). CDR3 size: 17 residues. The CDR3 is CASSEVFGTSGVNDYTF. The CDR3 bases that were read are TGTGCCAGTAGTGAGGTTTTCGGGACTAGCGGGGTAAATGAC.

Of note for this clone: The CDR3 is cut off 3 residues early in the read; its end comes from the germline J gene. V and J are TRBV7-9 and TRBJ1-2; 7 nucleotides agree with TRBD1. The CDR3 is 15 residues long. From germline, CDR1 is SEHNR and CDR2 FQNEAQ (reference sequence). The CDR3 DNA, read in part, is TGTGCCAGCAGCAAGACCGGGACAGACTCCTACGAC. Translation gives CASSKTGTDSYD. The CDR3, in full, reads CASSKTGTDSYDYTF.

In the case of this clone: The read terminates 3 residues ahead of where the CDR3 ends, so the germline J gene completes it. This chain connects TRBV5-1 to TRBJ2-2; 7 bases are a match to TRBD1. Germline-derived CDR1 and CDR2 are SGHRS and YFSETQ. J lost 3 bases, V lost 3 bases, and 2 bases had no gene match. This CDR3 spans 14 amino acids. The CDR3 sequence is CASSSTGHTGELFF. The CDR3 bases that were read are TGCGCCAGCAGCTCGACAGGGCACACCGGGGAG.

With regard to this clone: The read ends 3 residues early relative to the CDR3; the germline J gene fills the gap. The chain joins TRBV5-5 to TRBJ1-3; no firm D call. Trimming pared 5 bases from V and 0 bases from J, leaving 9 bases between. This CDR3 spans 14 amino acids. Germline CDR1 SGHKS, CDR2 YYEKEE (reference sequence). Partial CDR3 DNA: TGTGCCAGCAGACCTAGTAGCTCTGGAAACACC. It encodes CASRPSSSGNT. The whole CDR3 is CASRPSSSGNTIYF.

CDR3 residues: CASSFRGGGTDTQYF. CDR3 DNA, as far as it was read: TGTGCCAGCAGCTTTCGGGGGGGAGGCACAGATACG. The chain couples TRBV7-9 to TRBJ2-3; 8 bases are a match to TRBD2. The read ends 3 residues shy of where the CDR3 ends; the end is completed using the germline J gene. The length of the CDR3 is 15 residues. V lost 3 bases, J lost 1 base, and 3 bases stayed unmatched. Per the germline V gene, CDR1 is SEHNR and CDR2 is FQNEAQ (reference sequence).

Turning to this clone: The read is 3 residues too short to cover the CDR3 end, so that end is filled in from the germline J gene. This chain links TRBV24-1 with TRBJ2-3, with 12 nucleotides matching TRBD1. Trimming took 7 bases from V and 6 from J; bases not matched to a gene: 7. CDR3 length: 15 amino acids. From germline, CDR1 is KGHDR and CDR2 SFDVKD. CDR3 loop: CATSPRDRGLDTQYF. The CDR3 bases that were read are TGTGCCACCAGCCCGAGGGACAGGGGGCTGGATACG.

This CDR3 reads CASSSGLADFNDYTF. The CDR3 bases that were read are TGTGCCAGCAGCTCGGGACTAGCGGATTTCAATGAC. This chain joins TRBV7-9 and TRBJ1-2, with TRBD1 as a possible D gene (5 bases). The missing CDR3 end, 3 residues past where the read stops, is filled in from the germline J gene. Looked up from germline, CDR1 is SEHNR and CDR2 is FQNEAQ (reference sequence). CDR3 length: 15 amino acids.

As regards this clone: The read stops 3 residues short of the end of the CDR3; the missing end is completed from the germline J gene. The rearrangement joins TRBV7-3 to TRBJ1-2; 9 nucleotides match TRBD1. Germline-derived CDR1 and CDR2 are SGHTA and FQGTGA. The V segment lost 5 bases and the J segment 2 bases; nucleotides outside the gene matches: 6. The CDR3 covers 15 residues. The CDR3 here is CASSPTGTGNYGYTF. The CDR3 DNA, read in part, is TGTGCCAGCAGCCCGACCGGGACAGGGAACTATGGC.

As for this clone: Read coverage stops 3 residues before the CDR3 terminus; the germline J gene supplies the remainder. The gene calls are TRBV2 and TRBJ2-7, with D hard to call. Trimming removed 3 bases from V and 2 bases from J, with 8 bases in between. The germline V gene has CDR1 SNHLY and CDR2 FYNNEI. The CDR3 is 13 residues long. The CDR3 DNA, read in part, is TGTGCCAGCAGTGAGGTTGGCCCCTACGAG. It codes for CASSEVGPYE. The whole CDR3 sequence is CASSEVGPYEQYF.

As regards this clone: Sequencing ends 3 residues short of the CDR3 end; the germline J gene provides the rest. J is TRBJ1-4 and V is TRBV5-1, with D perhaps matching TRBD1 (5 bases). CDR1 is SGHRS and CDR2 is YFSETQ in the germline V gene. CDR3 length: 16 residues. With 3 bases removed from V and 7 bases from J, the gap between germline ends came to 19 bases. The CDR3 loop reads CASSSGDLGTGEKLFF. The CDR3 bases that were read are TGCGCCAGCAGCTCGGGGGACCTTGGGACGGGTGAAAAA.

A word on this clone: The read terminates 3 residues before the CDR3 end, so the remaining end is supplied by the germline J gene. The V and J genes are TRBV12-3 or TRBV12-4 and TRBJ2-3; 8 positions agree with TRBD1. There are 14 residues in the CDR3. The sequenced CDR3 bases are TGTGCCAGCAGGGCTCAGGGGGCAAGGGAGACG. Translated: CASRAQGARET. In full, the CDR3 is CASRAQGARETQYF.

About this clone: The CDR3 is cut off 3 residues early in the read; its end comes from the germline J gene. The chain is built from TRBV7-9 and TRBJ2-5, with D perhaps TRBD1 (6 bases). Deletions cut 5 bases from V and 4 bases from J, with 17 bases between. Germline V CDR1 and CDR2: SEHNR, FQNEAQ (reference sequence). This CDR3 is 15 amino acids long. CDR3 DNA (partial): TGTGCCAGCAGCCGGCGGACAGATCGATTAGAGACC. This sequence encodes CASSRRTDRLET. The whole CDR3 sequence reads CASSRRTDRLETQYF.

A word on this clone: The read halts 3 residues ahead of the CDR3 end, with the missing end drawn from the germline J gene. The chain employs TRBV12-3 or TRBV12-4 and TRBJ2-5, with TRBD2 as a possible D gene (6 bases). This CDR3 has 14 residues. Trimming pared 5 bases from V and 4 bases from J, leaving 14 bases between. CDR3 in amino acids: CASSPGLKGETQYF. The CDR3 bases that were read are TGTGCCAGCAGTCCGGGACTCAAGGGAGAGACC.

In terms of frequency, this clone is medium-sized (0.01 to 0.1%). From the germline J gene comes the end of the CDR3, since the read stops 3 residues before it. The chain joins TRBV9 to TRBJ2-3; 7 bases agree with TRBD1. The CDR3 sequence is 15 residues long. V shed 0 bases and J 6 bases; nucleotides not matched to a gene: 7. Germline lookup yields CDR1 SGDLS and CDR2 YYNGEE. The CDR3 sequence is CASSVEGQRRDTQYF. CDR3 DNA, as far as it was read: TGTGCCAGCAGCGTAGAGGGACAGCGGCGTGATACG.

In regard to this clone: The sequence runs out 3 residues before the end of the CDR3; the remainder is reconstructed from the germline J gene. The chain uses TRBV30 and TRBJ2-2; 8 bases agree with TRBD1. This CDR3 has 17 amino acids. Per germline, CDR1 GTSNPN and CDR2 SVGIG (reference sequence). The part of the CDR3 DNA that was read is TGTGCCTGGGGAGACAGGGGAGGCCTCTCTGGGGCCAACGTG. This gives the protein CAWGDRGGLSGANV. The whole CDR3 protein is CAWGDRGGLSGANVLFF.

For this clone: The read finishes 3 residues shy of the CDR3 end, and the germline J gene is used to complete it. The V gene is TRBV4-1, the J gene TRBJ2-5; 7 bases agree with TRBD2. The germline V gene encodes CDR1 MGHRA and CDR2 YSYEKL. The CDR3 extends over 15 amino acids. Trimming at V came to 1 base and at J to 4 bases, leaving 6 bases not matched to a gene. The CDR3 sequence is CASSQVRGRGETQYF. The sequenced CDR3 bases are TGCGCCAGCAGCCAAGTGCGGGGGAGGGGAGAGACC.

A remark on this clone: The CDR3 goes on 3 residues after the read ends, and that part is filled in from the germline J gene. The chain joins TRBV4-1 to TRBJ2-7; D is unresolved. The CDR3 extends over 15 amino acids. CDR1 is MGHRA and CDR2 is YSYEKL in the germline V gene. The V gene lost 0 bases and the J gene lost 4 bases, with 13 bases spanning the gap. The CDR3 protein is CASSQDLTPLYEQYF. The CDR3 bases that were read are TGCGCCAGCAGCCAAGATCTTACACCTTTATACGAG.

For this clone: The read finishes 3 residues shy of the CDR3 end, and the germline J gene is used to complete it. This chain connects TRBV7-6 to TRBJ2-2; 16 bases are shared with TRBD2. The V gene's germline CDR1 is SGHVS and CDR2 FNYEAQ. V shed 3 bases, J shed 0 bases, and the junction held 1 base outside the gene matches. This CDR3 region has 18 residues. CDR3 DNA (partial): TGTGCCAGCAGCTTGGGGACTAGCGGGGGGGCGAACACCGGGGAG. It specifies CASSLGTSGGANTGE. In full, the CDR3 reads CASSLGTSGGANTGELFF.

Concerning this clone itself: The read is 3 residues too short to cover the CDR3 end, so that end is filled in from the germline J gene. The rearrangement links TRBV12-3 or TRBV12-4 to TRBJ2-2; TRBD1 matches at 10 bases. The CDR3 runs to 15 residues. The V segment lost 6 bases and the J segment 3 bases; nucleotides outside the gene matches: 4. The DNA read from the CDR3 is TGTGCCAGCAGGCGGGGACAGGGGTACACCGGGGAG. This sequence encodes CASRRGQGYTGE. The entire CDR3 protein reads CASRRGQGYTGELFF.

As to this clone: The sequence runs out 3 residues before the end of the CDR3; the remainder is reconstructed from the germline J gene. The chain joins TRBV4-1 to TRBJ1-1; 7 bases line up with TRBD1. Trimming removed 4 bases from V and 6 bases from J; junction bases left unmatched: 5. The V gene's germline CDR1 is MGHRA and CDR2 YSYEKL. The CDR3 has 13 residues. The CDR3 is CASSLKGAAEAFF. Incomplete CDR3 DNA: TGCGCCAGCAGCCTTAAGGGGGCCGCTGAA.

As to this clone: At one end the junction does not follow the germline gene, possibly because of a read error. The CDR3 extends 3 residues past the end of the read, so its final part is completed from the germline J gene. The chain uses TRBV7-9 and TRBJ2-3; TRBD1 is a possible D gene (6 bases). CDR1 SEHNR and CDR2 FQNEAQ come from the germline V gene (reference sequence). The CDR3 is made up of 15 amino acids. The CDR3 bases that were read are TGTTCCAGCAGCTTAGGGGGTGGACGGGGTGAGACG. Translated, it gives CSSSLGGGRGET. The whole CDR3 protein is CSSSLGGGRGETQYF.

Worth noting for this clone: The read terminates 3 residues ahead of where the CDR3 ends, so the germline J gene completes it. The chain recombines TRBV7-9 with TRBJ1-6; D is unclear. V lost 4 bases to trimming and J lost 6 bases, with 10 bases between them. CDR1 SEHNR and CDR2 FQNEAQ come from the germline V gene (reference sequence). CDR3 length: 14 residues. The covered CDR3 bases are TGTGCCAGCAGCTCGGTCGAACGTAATTCACCC. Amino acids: CASSSVERNSP. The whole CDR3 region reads CASSSVERNSPLHF.

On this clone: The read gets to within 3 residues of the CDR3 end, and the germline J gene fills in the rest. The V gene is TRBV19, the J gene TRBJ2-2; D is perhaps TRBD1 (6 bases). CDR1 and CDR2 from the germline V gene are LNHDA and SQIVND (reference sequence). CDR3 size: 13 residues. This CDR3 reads CASSIDRIGKLFF. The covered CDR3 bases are TGTGCCAGTAGTATCGACAGGATTGGAAAG.

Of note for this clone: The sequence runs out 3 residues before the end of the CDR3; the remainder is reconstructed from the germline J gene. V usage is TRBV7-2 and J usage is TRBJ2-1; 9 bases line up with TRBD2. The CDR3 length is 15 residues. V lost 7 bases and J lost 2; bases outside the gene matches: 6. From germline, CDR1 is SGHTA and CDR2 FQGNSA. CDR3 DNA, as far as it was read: TGTGCCAGCAACCTTCTAGCGGGGCCCTACAATGAG. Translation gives CASNLLAGPYNE. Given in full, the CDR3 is CASNLLAGPYNEQFF. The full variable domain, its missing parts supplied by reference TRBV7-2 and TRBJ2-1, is GAGVSQSPSNKVTEKGKDVELRCDPISGHTALYWYRQSLGQGLEFLIYFQGNSAPDKSGLPSDRFSAERTGGSVSTLTIQRTQQEDSAVYLCASNLLAGPYNEQFFGPGTRLTVL.